This T cell receptor (beta chain) stems from a study of blood T cell repertoires in COVID-19. Study information: There were acute and convalescent COVID-19 samples, and they came from the United States, Italy and Spain.

V lost 6 bases, J lost 2 bases, and 5 bases stayed unmatched. Germline CDR1 and CDR2: GTSNPN and SVGIG (reference sequence). This CDR3 is 14 amino acids long. Method: immunoSEQ multiplex PCR; TCRdb's copy keeps in-frame clones and lacks some. Of roughly 110,000 clones in the sample, roughly 84% were seen once. This clone was seen once. This TCR was sampled from a human donor in a cohort sampled during active COVID-19. The sequenced sample consisted of peripheral blood. The chain has TRBV30 and TRBJ2-7; 12 bases fit TRBD2. The CDR3 region is CACRTSGATYEQYF. The CDR3 DNA reads TGTGCCTGCAGGACTAGCGGGGCAACCTACGAGCAGTACTTC.